Listed here is a single T cell receptor beta chain. Germline-derived CDR1 and CDR2 are SGDLS and YYNGEE. The CDR3 extends over 14 amino acids. V dropped 4 bases and J dropped 2 bases, with 13 bases sitting between them. The data are from a study of blood T cell repertoires in COVID-19. Study overall: Samples came from the United States, Italy and Spain, spanning acute and convalescent COVID-19.

In the authors' methods: Quantification of nucleated cells was approximated via reference gene primer amplification. Sequencing was performed with immunoSEQ multiplex PCR; in TCRdb, only in-frame clones are kept and a portion is missing. The DNA was the basis for D and trimming; V, J and clone size are from that table. The sample has fewer than 250,000 clones; about nine tenths are singletons. The clonotype comes from a man aged 25-45 years with COVID-19, enrolled during active disease. The genes are TRBV9 and TRBJ2-7; D is unresolved. The sample consisted of peripheral blood. In nucleotides, the CDR3 is TGTGCCAGCAGCCCCCGCCCAGGCCCCTACGAGCAGTACTTC. It is translated as CASSPRPGPYEQYF.